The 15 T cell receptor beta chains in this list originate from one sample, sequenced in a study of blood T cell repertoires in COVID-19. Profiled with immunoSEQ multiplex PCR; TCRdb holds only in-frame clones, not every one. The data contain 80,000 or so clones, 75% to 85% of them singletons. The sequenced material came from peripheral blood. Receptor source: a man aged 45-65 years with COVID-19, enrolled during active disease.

In DNA, the CDR3 is TGCAGCGTTGAAAACCGCCGGGACAGGGATGTTTTCTTT. It translates to CSVENRRDRDVFF. V is TRBV29-1 and J is TRBJ1-1, with 9 bases matching TRBD1. The CDR3 sequence is 13 residues long. Unmatched junction bases numbered 11, after V lost 2 bases and J lost 13 bases. CDR1 is SQVTM, CDR2 ANQGSEA, per germline.

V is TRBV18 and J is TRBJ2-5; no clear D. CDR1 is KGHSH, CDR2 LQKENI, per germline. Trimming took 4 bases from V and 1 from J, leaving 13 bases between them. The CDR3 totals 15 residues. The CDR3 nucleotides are TGTGCCAGCTCACTAGCCGGGTCCCGCCAAGAGACCCAGTACTTC. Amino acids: CASSLAGSRQETQYF.

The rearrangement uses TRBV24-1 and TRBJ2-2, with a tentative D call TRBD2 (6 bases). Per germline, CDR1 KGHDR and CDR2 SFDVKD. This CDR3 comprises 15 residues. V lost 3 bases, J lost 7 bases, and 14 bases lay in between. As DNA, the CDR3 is TGTGCCACCAGTGATCCCGGGACTCTGGGCGGGGAGCTGTTTTTT. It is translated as CATSDPGTLGGELFF.

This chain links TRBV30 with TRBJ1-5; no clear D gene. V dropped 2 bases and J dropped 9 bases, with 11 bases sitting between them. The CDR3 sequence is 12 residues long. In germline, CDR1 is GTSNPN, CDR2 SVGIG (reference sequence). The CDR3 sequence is CAWSPPSGPQHF. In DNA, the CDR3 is TGTGCCTGGAGTCCGCCGTCGGGGCCCCAGCATTTT.

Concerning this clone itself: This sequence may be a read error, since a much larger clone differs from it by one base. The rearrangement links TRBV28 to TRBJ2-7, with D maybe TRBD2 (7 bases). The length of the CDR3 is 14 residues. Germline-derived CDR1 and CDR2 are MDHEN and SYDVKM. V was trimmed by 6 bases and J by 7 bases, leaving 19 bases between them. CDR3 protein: CASRLGGRGREQYF. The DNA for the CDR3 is TGTGCCAGCAGGCTGGGGGGGAGGGGGAGAGAGCAGTACTTC.

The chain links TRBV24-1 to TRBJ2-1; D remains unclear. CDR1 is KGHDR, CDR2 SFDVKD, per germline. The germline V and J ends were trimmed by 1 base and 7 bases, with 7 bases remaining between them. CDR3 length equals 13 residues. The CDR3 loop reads CATSDLVRNEQFF. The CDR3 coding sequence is TGTGCCACCAGTGATTTAGTGAGAAATGAGCAGTTCTTC.

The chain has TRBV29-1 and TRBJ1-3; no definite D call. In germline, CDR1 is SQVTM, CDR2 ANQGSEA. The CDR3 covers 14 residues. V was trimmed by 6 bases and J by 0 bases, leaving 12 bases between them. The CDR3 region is CSVAGKNSGNTIYF. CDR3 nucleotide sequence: TGCAGCGTGGCCGGGAAGAACTCTGGAAACACCATATATTTT.

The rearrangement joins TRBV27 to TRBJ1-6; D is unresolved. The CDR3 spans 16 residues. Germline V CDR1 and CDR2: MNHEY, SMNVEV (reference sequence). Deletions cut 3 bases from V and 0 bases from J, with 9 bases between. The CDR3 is CASSLSQTSYNSPLHF. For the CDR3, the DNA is TGTGCCAGCAGTTTGTCACAGACCTCCTATAATTCACCCCTCCACTTT.

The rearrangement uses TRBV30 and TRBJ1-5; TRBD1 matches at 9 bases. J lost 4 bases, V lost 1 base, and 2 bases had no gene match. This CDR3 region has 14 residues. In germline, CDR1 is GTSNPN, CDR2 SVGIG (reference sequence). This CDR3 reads CAWSEDRGNQPQHF. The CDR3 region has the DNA TGTGCCTGGAGTGAGGACAGGGGTAATCAGCCCCAGCATTTT.

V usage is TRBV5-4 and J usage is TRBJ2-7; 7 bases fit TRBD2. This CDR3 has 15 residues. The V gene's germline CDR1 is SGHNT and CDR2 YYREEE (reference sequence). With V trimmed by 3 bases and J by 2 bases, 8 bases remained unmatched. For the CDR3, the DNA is TGTGCCAGCAGCTGGGGGGGAGGCCGGACCTACGAGCAGTACTTC. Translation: CASSWGGGRTYEQYF.

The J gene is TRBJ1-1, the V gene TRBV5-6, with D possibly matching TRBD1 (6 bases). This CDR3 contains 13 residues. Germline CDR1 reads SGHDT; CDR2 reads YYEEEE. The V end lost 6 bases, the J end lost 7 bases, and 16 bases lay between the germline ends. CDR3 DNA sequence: TGTGCCAGCACCGTATCATTACAGGGTGAAGCTTTCTTT. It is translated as CASTVSLQGEAFF.

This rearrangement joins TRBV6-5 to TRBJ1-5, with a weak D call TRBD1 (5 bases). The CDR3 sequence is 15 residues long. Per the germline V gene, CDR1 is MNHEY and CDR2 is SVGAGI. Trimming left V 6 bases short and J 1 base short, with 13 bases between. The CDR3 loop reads CASSTDRTSNQPQHF. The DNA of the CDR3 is TGTGCCAGCAGCACCGACAGAACGAGCAATCAGCCCCAGCATTTT.

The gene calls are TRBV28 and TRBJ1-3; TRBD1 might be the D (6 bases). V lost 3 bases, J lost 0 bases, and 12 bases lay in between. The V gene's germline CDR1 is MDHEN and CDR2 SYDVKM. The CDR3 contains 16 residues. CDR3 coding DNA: TGTGCCAGCAGTTTTCAGGGGTCAAGCTCTGGAAACACCATATATTTT. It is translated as CASSFQGSSSGNTIYF.

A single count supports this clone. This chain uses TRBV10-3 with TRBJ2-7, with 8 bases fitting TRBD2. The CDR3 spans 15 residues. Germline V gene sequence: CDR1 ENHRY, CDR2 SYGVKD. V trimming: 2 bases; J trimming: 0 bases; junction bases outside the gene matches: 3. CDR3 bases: TGTGCCATCAGTGAGCCGGGGGGGACCTCCTACGAGCAGTACTTC. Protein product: CAISEPGGTSYEQYF.

CDR3 in amino acids: CASSLVGAGNQPQHF. DNA for the CDR3: TGTGCCAGCAGCTTAGTAGGGGCCGGCAATCAGCCCCAGCATTTT. This rearrangement joins TRBV7-2 to TRBJ1-5, with D possibly matching TRBD1 (5 bases). The CDR3 totals 15 residues. Germline CDR1 and CDR2: SGHTA and FQGNSA. V gave up 1 base and J gave up 2 bases, with 9 bases separating them.